This T cell receptor beta chain was recorded in a study of control samples from healthy donors and cancer patients. Unmatched junction bases numbered 11, after V lost 5 bases and J lost 7 bases. The CDR3 sequence is 15 residues long. The germline CDR1 and CDR2 sequences are SGHTA and FQGNSA. Only in-frame clones appear in the TCRdb table, and some are missing; sequencing was by immunoSEQ multiplex PCR. Among about 60,000 clones listed, roughly nine tenths were seen once. The chain links TRBV7-2 to TRBJ1-2; 9 nucleotides line up with TRBD1. The clonotype was recovered from a man in his forties with colorectal cancer. The specimen sequenced was PBMCs. The CDR3 here is CASSIRRTGDGGYTF. CDR3 nucleotides: TGTGCCAGCAGCATCCGCCGGACAGGGGATGGTGGCTACACCTTC.